This is a list of T cell receptor beta chains from one sample in a study of shared clonotypes between healthy human individuals. This table comes from immunoSEQ multiplex PCR, and its TCRdb copy is limited to in-frame clones, with some not included. The top ten clones hold about 24% of a sample with about 680,000 clones, about 92% of them seen once. The sample consisted of naive CD8+ T cells sorted from blood. These receptors came from a young man in good health. Each CDR3 is given with its conserved first and last residue. Fields, in order: clone size, D gene, V gene, J gene, CDR3 protein, CDR3 DNA. D genes are given only for firm matches. Where a row states a size, it is once, few, many or the class of an expanded clone; other rows omit it.

clone size: NA; D gene: TRBD2; V gene: TRBV2; J gene: TRBJ2-2; CDR3 protein: CASSGSPSGGNTGELFF; CDR3 DNA: TGTGCCAGCAGTGGTTCCCCTAGCGGAGGGAACACCGGGGAGCTGTTTTTT
clone size: NA; D gene: TRBD1; V gene: TRBV7-9; J gene: TRBJ2-7; CDR3 protein: CASSLGGQPYEQYF; CDR3 DNA: TGTGCCAGCAGCTTAGGGGGACAGCCTTACGAGCAGTACTTC
clone size: NA; D gene: NA; V gene: TRBV19; J gene: TRBJ2-1; CDR3 protein: CASSFGPNEQFF; CDR3 DNA: TGTGCCAGTAGTTTCGGACCCAATGAGCAGTTCTTC
clone size: NA; D gene: TRBD1; V gene: TRBV14; J gene: TRBJ1-1; CDR3 protein: CASSRDRAPRLGTEAFF; CDR3 DNA: TGTGCCAGCAGTCGGGACAGGGCCCCCCGTTTAGGCACTGAAGCTTTCTTT
clone size: NA; D gene: TRBD1; V gene: TRBV27; J gene: TRBJ2-1; CDR3 protein: CASSPRGTGDEQFF; CDR3 DNA: TGTGCCAGCAGTCCACGGGGGACAGGGGACGAGCAGTTCTTC
clone size: NA; D gene: TRBD2; V gene: TRBV5-4; J gene: TRBJ2-1; CDR3 protein: CASTPEGGSSYNEQFF; CDR3 DNA: TGTGCCAGCACCCCGGAGGGCGGGAGCTCCTACAATGAGCAGTTCTTC
clone size: NA; D gene: NA; V gene: TRBV2; J gene: TRBJ1-3; CDR3 protein: CASSANLGSYSGNTIYF; CDR3 DNA: TGTGCCAGCAGCGCAAACCTAGGGTCCTACTCTGGAAACACCATATATTTT
clone size: NA; D gene: TRBD2; V gene: TRBV4-1; J gene: TRBJ2-3; CDR3 protein: CASSQVQTSGRDTQYF; CDR3 DNA: TGCGCCAGCAGCCAAGTCCAAACTAGCGGGAGAGATACGCAGTATTTT
clone size: few; D gene: NA; V gene: TRBV29-1; J gene: TRBJ2-7; CDR3 protein: CSAYDYEQYF; CDR3 DNA: TGCAGCGCTTATGACTACGAGCAGTACTTC
clone size: NA; D gene: NA; V gene: TRBV29-1; J gene: TRBJ1-5; CDR3 protein: CSVGGDLNQPQHF; CDR3 DNA: TGCAGCGTTGGGGGTGATCTCAATCAGCCCCAGCATTTT
clone size: NA; D gene: NA; V gene: TRBV11-2; J gene: TRBJ2-7; CDR3 protein: CASSPGDFSYEQYF; CDR3 DNA: TGTGCCAGCAGCCCGGGGGACTTCTCCTACGAGCAGTACTTC
clone size: NA; D gene: NA; V gene: TRBV5-4; J gene: TRBJ1-1; CDR3 protein: CASTLAGSGAFF; CDR3 DNA: TGTGCCAGCACCCTTGCAGGGTCAGGAGCTTTCTTT
clone size: NA; D gene: NA; V gene: TRBV28; J gene: TRBJ1-2; CDR3 protein: CASSHRRHYGYTF; CDR3 DNA: TGTGCCAGCAGTCACAGGCGTCACTATGGCTACACCTTC
clone size: NA; D gene: NA; V gene: TRBV5-4; J gene: TRBJ1-3; CDR3 protein: CASSIAGDGNSGNTIYF; CDR3 DNA: TGTGCCAGCTCCATAGCGGGTGACGGAAACTCTGGAAACACCATATATTTT
clone size: NA; D gene: TRBD2; V gene: TRBV9; J gene: TRBJ2-3; CDR3 protein: CASSTGLAGSTDTQYF; CDR3 DNA: TGTGCCAGCAGCACTGGACTAGCGGGTAGCACAGATACGCAGTATTTT
clone size: NA; D gene: TRBD2; V gene: TRBV7-6; J gene: TRBJ2-3; CDR3 protein: CASSLAAGGTDTQYF; CDR3 DNA: TGTGCCAGCAGCTTAGCAGCGGGAGGGACAGATACGCAGTATTTT
clone size: NA; D gene: NA; V gene: TRBV4-1; J gene: TRBJ2-7; CDR3 protein: CASSLMSEESHEQYF; CDR3 DNA: TGCGCCAGCAGCCTGATGAGCGAGGAGTCCCACGAGCAGTACTTC
clone size: NA; D gene: TRBD1; V gene: TRBV28; J gene: TRBJ2-2; CDR3 protein: CASSPGTGGGTGELFF; CDR3 DNA: TGTGCCAGCAGTCCGGGGACAGGGGGCGGCACCGGGGAGCTGTTTTTT
clone size: NA; D gene: NA; V gene: TRBV4-1; J gene: TRBJ2-3; CDR3 protein: CASSQERVAAPADTQYF; CDR3 DNA: TGCGCCAGCAGCCAAGAACGGGTAGCGGCCCCCGCAGATACGCAGTATTTT
clone size: NA; D gene: NA; V gene: TRBV6-6; J gene: TRBJ2-7; CDR3 protein: CASSFAPYEQYF; CDR3 DNA: TGTGCCAGCTCGTTCGCTCCCTACGAGCAGTACTTC
clone size: NA; D gene: NA; V gene: TRBV6-4; J gene: TRBJ2-2; CDR3 protein: CASSDSRREGTGELFF; CDR3 DNA: TGTGCCAGCAGTGACTCCCGCAGGGAAGGCACCGGGGAGCTGTTTTTT
clone size: once; D gene: TRBD1; V gene: TRBV6-1; J gene: TRBJ2-7; CDR3 protein: CASSDLRQGSYEQYF; CDR3 DNA: TGTGCCAGCAGTGACCTCAGACAGGGCTCCTACGAGCAGTACTTC
clone size: NA; D gene: NA; V gene: TRBV4-1; J gene: TRBJ2-5; CDR3 protein: CASSRVVGEYQETQYF; CDR3 DNA: TGCGCCAGCAGCCGAGTCGTCGGGGAGTACCAAGAGACCCAGTACTTC